These T cell receptor beta chains were read from a single sample in a study of human T cells and chemical hapten exposure. Via MiXCR, TCRdb re-called the RACE reads, giving one row per CDR3 protein. The sample lists more than 75,000 distinct CDR3 sequences; 9.5% to 13% were seen once. Source: whole blood, taken in connection with sensitization to the hapten diphenylcyclopropenone (DPC). The receptors were sampled from a woman younger than 45 with alopecia areata. Some clones in this sample may be carry-over from other donors' samples. CDR3s leave out the opening cysteine and the closing phenylalanine or tryptophan. Rows give clone size only sometimes, using once, few, many, or a class for an expanded clone.

V gene	clone size	J gene	CDR3 protein
TRBV2	many	TRBJ2-5	ACETGGKTQY
TRBV7-9	-	TRBJ2-7	ASSPASSEQY
TRBV12-3/TRBV12-4	many	TRBJ2-3	ASSFLDTQY
TRBV18	many	TRBJ2-7	ASSEGRTYEQY
TRBV28	-	TRBJ1-2	ASSSTGVNYGYT
TRBV29-1	many	TRBJ2-3	SVQSGSRDTQY
TRBV29-1	many	TRBJ1-2	SVASDRVTKDGYT
TRBV28	-	TRBJ1-2	ATWGPNYGYT
TRBV12-3/TRBV12-4	many	TRBJ2-2	ASSGQGNTGELF
TRBV5-5	few	TRBJ1-6	ASSPVTGTLNSPLH
TRBV7-8	many	TRBJ2-6	ASSLSVRQDGSGANVLT
TRBV28	-	TRBJ2-7	ASSTGTSIFYEQY
TRBV11-1	many	TRBJ2-3	ASSPGGPGATQY
TRBV29-1	-	TRBJ2-1	SVDPVNNEQF
TRBV28	few	TRBJ1-2	ASRTGSAYT
TRBV6-2/TRBV6-3	many	TRBJ2-7	ASSGTGSSYEQY
TRBV15	few	TRBJ2-3	ATQVSGPTDTQY
TRBV29-1	many	TRBJ2-7	SVTPGSYEQY
TRBV7-9	many	TRBJ2-1	ASSSHRDRGNEQF
TRBV29-1	many	TRBJ2-1	SVGNTGLQQF
TRBV19	few	TRBJ2-1	ASAGGLAVSSYNEQF
TRBV12-3/TRBV12-4	many	TRBJ1-5	ASSLRPRDQPQH
TRBV19	-	TRBJ2-1	ASSTMDRGQGLNEQF
TRBV7-9	many	TRBJ2-5	ASSLEGQNQETQY
TRBV24-1	few	TRBJ1-2	ATGSRNFGYGYT
TRBV30	-	TRBJ2-5	AWSTGQQKTQY
TRBV11-2	many	TRBJ1-5	ASSANGQRNQPQH
TRBV5-8	few	TRBJ2-3	ASSRSEGRGTDTQY
TRBV5-5	many	TRBJ1-6	ASSPGSSYNSPLH
TRBV21-1	many	TRBJ1-5	ASSKPGQGQGQPQH
TRBV6-6	many	TRBJ1-5	ASSPGQGSQPQH
TRBV11-2	many	TRBJ2-3	ASSLERPEEETGTDTQY
TRBV20-1	-	TRBJ2-1	SASSRNEQF
TRBV27	many	TRBJ2-3	ASSLVGTPSTDTQY
TRBV7-9	many	TRBJ2-5	ASSPGAGMKETQY
TRBV2	few	TRBJ1-3	ASRDRATSGNTIY
TRBV28	-	TRBJ1-1	ASRRGDTYTEAF
TRBV19	many	TRBJ1-5	ASRPRGFNQPQH
TRBV5-4	many	TRBJ1-1	ASSFSRGTEAF
TRBV6-5	few	TRBJ1-1	ASSYSKIQRAF
TRBV28	few	TRBJ1-1	ASVGQGKKLNTEAF
TRBV5-4	-	TRBJ1-1	ASSPTPSRTEAF
TRBV14	many	TRBJ2-1	ASSQVGERFNEQF
TRBV4-3	few	TRBJ2-7	ASSQDLGGSTYEQY
TRBV29-1	few	TRBJ2-3	SVEGHPFTDTQY
TRBV7-2	many	TRBJ2-6	ASSNPRDRGRGGGANVLT
TRBV3-1	-	TRBJ2-2	ASSQVGATGELF
TRBV6-2/TRBV6-3	many	TRBJ2-1	ASSLIAGIRENEQF
TRBV3-1	few	TRBJ1-1	ASSQVGGTTEAF
TRBV6-5	many	TRBJ1-2	ASSYSTAPSAGVYGYT
TRBV21-1	many	TRBJ1-1	ASGGTEAF
TRBV20-1	few	TRBJ1-1	SARDPGTGSGVNTEAF